What follows are 24 T cell receptor beta chains derived from one specimen sequenced in a study of radiation and T cells in renal cell carcinoma. The table came from immunoSEQ multiplex PCR; TCRdb's copy has only in-frame clones and leaves some out. Of over 85,000 clones in the sample, 82% were seen once. Described time point: baseline pretreatment blood. Treatment defined: 15 Gy SBRT to primary tumor, nephrectomy 4 weeks later. Sequences were derived from blood, sampled from a patient whose treatment included radiotherapy and nephrectomy. The receptors were sampled from a man aged 60 to 75 with renal cell carcinoma.

This clone has a single count. This chain connects TRBV10-1 to TRBJ2-3; D not certain. V gave up 5 bases and J gave up 3 bases, with 9 bases separating them. Germline V gene lookup returns CDR1 WNHNN and CDR2 SYGVQD (reference sequence). The CDR3 sequence is 13 residues long. The CDR3 nucleotides read TGCGCCAGCAGTCTGGACCTTACAGATACGCAGTATTTT. It encodes CASSLDLTDTQYF.

The CDR3 loop reads CASSAYNPQGDEQYF. Here the CDR3 DNA reads TGCGCCAGCAGCGCCTACAATCCGCAGGGGGACGAGCAGTACTTC. V is TRBV5-1 and J is TRBJ2-7, with 7 bases matching TRBD1. There are 15 residues in the CDR3. The germline gives CDR1 SGHRS, CDR2 YFSETQ. The junction had 12 bases not matched to a gene; V was cut back by 4 bases and J by 5 bases.

V usage is TRBV6-5 and J usage is TRBJ2-2; no definite D call. Germline V gene lookup returns CDR1 MNHEY and CDR2 SVGAGI. V lost 2 bases and J lost 5, with 3 bases in between. The CDR3 runs 12 residues. The CDR3 DNA sequence: TGTGCCAGCAGTTACCAGACCGGGGAGCTGTTTTTT. This encodes CASSYQTGELFF.

This chain connects TRBV30 to TRBJ2-3; D is uncertain. CDR1 and CDR2 from the germline V gene are GTSNPN and SVGIG (reference sequence). V gave up 2 bases and J gave up 3 bases, with 6 bases separating them. The CDR3 has 12 residues. The CDR3 loop is CAWSQATDTQYF. As DNA, the CDR3 is TGTGCCTGGAGTCAGGCTACAGATACGCAGTATTTT.

This chain connects TRBV7-9 to TRBJ2-5; 7 nucleotides align to TRBD1. Trimming at V came to 2 bases and at J to 2 bases, leaving 8 bases not matched to a gene. Germline CDR1 SEHNR, CDR2 FQNEAQ (reference sequence). This CDR3 has 16 amino acids. In nucleotides, the CDR3 is TGTGCCAGCAGCTTACCAGCAGGGACAGTACAAGAGACCCAGTACTTC. Residues: CASSLPAGTVQETQYF.

The CDR3 DNA reads TGTGCCACCAGCGGACGACTAGCGGGAAAGTACGAGCAGTACTTC. It encodes CATSGRLAGKYEQYF. The chain uses TRBV15 and TRBJ2-7, with 11 bases aligning to TRBD2. The CDR3 is made up of 15 amino acids. The J segment lost 4 bases and the V segment lost 5 bases, leaving 7 bases of the junction unmatched. CDR1 is LNHNV and CDR2 is YYDKDF in the germline V gene (reference sequence).

The J gene is TRBJ2-3, the V gene TRBV5-6; 7 positions match TRBD1. V gave up 5 bases and J gave up 3 bases; unmatched junction bases: 9. This CDR3 is 15 amino acids long. Germline CDR1 SGHDT, CDR2 YYEEEE. In DNA, the CDR3 is TGTGCCAGCAGTCTAGACAGGGTGCTTACAGATACGCAGTATTTT. As protein: CASSLDRVLTDTQYF.

This clone was seen a single time. The rearrangement uses TRBV19 and TRBJ2-7; 8 bases are a match to TRBD2. Unmatched junction bases numbered 7, after V lost 3 bases and J lost 6 bases. The V gene's germline CDR1 is LNHDA and CDR2 SQIVND (reference sequence). CDR3 length equals 14 residues. The CDR3 region is CASSIGTRGFEQYF. The CDR3 bases are TGTGCCAGTAGTATCGGGACTAGGGGTTTCGAGCAGTACTTC.

The chain carries TRBV20-1 and TRBJ2-3; no clear D gene. Germline CDR1 is DFQATT and CDR2 is SNEGSKA (reference sequence). V was shortened by 2 bases and J by 9 bases, with 6 bases between the two germline ends. The CDR3 extends over 10 amino acids. The CDR3 sequence: CSARRNTQYF. CDR3 bases: TGCAGTGCTAGAAGGAACACGCAGTATTTT.

The V and J genes are TRBV7-8 and TRBJ2-6; D is ambiguous. Per the germline V gene, CDR1 is SGHVS and CDR2 is FQNEAQ. V was cut by 1 base and J by 1 base, with 17 bases left in between. The CDR3 has 19 residues. CDR3 DNA: TGTGCCAGCAGCTTAGGATTGTGGGGTACTTCTTCTGGGGCCAACGTCCTGACTTTC. Amino acid sequence: CASSLGLWGTSSGANVLTF.

The V call is TRBV6-5, the J call TRBJ1-1; tentative D call: TRBD1 (6 bases). The CDR3 is made up of 13 amino acids. Trimming removed 7 bases from V and 4 bases from J, with 13 bases in between. CDR1 is MNHEY, CDR2 SVGAGI, per germline. The CDR3 sequence is CASTPHRATEAFF. In DNA, the CDR3 is TGTGCCAGCACCCCTCACAGGGCCACTGAAGCTTTCTTT.

The V gene is TRBV11-3, the J gene TRBJ2-3; a possible D gene is TRBD2 (5 bases). The CDR3 totals 14 residues. The germline V and J ends were trimmed by 1 base and 6 bases, with 11 bases remaining between them. Germline CDR1 and CDR2: SGHNT and YENEEA. CDR3: CASSLGNSADTQYF. CDR3 nucleotides: TGTGCCAGCAGCTTAGGGAATAGCGCTGATACGCAGTATTTT.

The chain is built from TRBV6-1 and TRBJ2-3, with D tentatively TRBD1 (5 bases). The germline CDR1 and CDR2 sequences are MNHNS and SASEGT. CDR3 length: 17 amino acids. Trimming took off 2 bases at V and 2 bases at J, with 17 bases between the two ends. CDR3 nucleotide sequence: TGTGCCAGCAGTGAAACGCGGACACGTTATCTCACAGATACGCAGTATTTT. Its translation is CASSETRTRYLTDTQYF.

This rearrangement joins TRBV6-9 to TRBJ2-3, with D perhaps matching TRBD2 (5 bases). The V end lost 5 bases, the J end lost 4 bases, and 16 bases lay between the germline ends. Germline V CDR1 and CDR2: MNHGY, SVAAGI. CDR3 length: 15 residues. The CDR3 nucleotides are TGTGCCAGCAGTGGAGCGGTGAGGTTGGCAGATACGCAGTATTTT. Encoded protein: CASSGAVRLADTQYF.

The rearrangement joins TRBV5-1 to TRBJ1-5; D possibly corresponds to TRBD1 (6 bases). Germline V CDR1 and CDR2: SGHRS, YFSETQ. V dropped 3 bases and J dropped 5 bases, with 9 bases sitting between them. This CDR3 is built from 13 residues. CDR3 sequence: CASSWDTDQPQHF. The CDR3 bases are TGCGCCAGCAGCTGGGACACCGATCAGCCCCAGCATTTT.

CDR3 nucleotide sequence: TGCGCCAGCAGGAGCTCCGGAGGAGGGGGCGCGTATGGCTACACCTTC. Encoded protein: CASRSSGGGGAYGYTF. The chain joins TRBV5-1 to TRBJ1-2; 7 bases agree with TRBD1. This CDR3 region has 16 residues. Germline V lookup: CDR1 SGHRS, CDR2 YFSETQ. The ends lost 5 bases at V and 5 bases at J; junction bases unmatched: 15.

V is TRBV6-1 and J is TRBJ2-3; 7 bases line up with TRBD1. The junction had 6 bases not matched to a gene; V was cut back by 6 bases and J by 0 bases. Germline V gene lookup returns CDR1 MNHNS and CDR2 SASEGT. The CDR3 runs 15 residues. CDR3 amino acids: CASRIEGASTDTQYF. As DNA, the CDR3 is TGTGCCAGCAGAATAGAGGGGGCTAGCACAGATACGCAGTATTTT.

CDR3 amino acids: CASSTGAQTQYF. The CDR3 region has the DNA TGTGCCAGCAGCACGGGAGCCCAAACCCAGTACTTC. This chain uses TRBV7-2 with TRBJ2-5, with D possibly matching TRBD2 (6 bases). The CDR3 runs 12 residues. Germline V gene data show CDR1 as SGHTA and CDR2 as FQGNSA. V was cut by 5 bases and J by 8 bases, with 12 bases left in between.

The genes are TRBV6-5 and TRBJ1-2, with D possibly being TRBD1 (5 bases). The V gene lost 0 bases and the J gene lost 4 bases, with 15 bases spanning the gap. Germline loops: CDR1 MNHEY, CDR2 SVGAGI. The CDR3 runs 16 residues. The CDR3 coding sequence is TGTGCCAGCAGTTACTCGATAAGGGGCGCGGGCTATGGCTACACCTTC. Translating it yields CASSYSIRGAGYGYTF.

This chain connects TRBV27 to TRBJ2-7, with 7 bases identical to TRBD2. The CDR3 sequence is 15 residues long. The junction had 9 bases not matched to a gene; V was cut back by 6 bases and J by 1 base. Germline V gives CDR1 MNHEY, CDR2 SMNVEV (reference sequence). The CDR3 DNA reads TGTGCCAGCAGCCCCTGGGGGGGAATTTCCTACGAGCAGTACTTC. The encoded protein is CASSPWGGISYEQYF.

This clone was observed a single time. The CDR3 bases are TGTGCCAGCAGCCTGGGACTTTCTTCCTCCTACGAGCAGTACTTC. This encodes CASSLGLSSSYEQYF. This chain links TRBV7-8 with TRBJ2-7, with a possible D match to TRBD2 (6 bases). The germline V gene has CDR1 SGHVS and CDR2 FQNEAQ. V was shortened by 5 bases and J by 0 bases, with 14 bases between the two germline ends. This CDR3 contains 15 residues.

The chain links TRBV19 to TRBJ2-1; TRBD1 matches at 8 bases. The length of the CDR3 is 13 residues. After removal of 5 bases from V and 9 bases from J, the junction contained 6 bases not matched to a gene. CDR1 and CDR2 (germline): LNHDA, SQIVND (reference sequence). The CDR3 reads CASSPDREAEQFF. Here the CDR3 DNA reads TGTGCCAGTAGTCCGGACAGGGAGGCTGAGCAGTTCTTC.

There are a few counts of this clone. The CDR3 sequence is CASSLRPPLSFGTNEKLFF. CDR3 nucleotide sequence: TGTGCCAGCAGCTTACGGCCCCCCTTGAGTTTCGGAACTAATGAAAAACTGTTTTTT. This chain uses TRBV7-6 with TRBJ1-4; no reliable D call. The V end lost 2 bases, the J end lost 1 base, and 20 bases lay between the germline ends. Germline V lookup: CDR1 SGHVS, CDR2 FNYEAQ. The CDR3 runs 19 residues.

The CDR3 loop is CASSQRPRRTGDNGYTF. The CDR3 DNA follows: TGCGCCAGCAGCCAAAGGCCTCGGAGGACAGGCGACAATGGCTACACCTTC. This chain connects TRBV4-3 to TRBJ1-2; 7 nucleotides align to TRBD1. The CDR3 runs to 17 residues. V gave up 2 bases and J gave up 6 bases; unmatched junction bases: 15. Germline V gene data show CDR1 as LGHNA and CDR2 as YSLEER.